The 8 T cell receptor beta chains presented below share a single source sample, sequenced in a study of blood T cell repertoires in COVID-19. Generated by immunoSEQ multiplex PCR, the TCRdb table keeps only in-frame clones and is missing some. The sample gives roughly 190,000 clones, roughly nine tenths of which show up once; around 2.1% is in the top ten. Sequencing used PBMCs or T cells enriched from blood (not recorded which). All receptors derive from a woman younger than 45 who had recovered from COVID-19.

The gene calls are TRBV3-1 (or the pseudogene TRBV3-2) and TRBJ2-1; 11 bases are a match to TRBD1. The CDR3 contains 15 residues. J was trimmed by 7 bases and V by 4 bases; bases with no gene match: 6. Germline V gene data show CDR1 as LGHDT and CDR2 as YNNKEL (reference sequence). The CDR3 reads CASSRGTGGGNEQFF. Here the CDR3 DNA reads TGTGCCAGCAGCCGCGGGACAGGGGGTGGGAATGAGCAGTTCTTC.

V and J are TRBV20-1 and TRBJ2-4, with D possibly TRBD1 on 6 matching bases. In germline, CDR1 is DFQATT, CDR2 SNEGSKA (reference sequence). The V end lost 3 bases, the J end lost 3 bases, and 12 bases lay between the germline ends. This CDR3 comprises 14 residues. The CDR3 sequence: CSASESGDKNIQYF. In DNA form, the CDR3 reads TGCAGTGCTAGTGAGTCAGGGGACAAAAACATTCAGTACTTC.

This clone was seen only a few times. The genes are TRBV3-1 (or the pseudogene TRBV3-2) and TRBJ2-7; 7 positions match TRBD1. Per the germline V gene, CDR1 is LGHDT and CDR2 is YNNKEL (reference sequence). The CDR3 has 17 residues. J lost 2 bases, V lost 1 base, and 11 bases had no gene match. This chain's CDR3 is CASSQAVWDSNPYEQYF. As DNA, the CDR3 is TGTGCCAGCAGCCAAGCGGTATGGGACAGTAATCCCTACGAGCAGTACTTC.

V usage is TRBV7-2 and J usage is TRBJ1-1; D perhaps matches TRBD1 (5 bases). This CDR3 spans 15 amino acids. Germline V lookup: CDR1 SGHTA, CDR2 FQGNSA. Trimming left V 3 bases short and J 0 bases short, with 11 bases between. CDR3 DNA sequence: TGTGCCAGCAGCTTTTCGACAGCCTTGAACACTGAAGCTTTCTTT. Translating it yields CASSFSTALNTEAFF.

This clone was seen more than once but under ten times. The CDR3 sequence: CASSLVGLEPFGYTF. For the CDR3, the DNA is TGTGCCAGCAGCTTAGTGGGACTGGAGCCCTTTGGCTACACCTTC. The chain carries TRBV7-2 and TRBJ1-2, with D perhaps TRBD1 (5 bases). This CDR3 contains 15 residues. Germline CDR1 is SGHTA and CDR2 is FQGNSA. V was clipped by 1 base and J by 7 bases, with 16 bases between them.

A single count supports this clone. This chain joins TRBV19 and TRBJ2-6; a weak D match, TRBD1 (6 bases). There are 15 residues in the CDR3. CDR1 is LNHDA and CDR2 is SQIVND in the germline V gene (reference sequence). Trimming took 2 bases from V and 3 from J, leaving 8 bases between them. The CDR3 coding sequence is TGTGCCAGTAGTATAAAGGGGGTTGGGGCCAACGTCCTGACTTTC. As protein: CASSIKGVGANVLTF.

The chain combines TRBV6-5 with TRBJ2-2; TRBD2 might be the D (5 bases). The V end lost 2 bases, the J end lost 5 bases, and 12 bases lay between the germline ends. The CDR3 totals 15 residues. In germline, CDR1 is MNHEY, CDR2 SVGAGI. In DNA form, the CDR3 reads TGTGCCAGCAGTTACGGGCTAGCCCGAACCGGGGAGCTGTTTTTT. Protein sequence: CASSYGLARTGELFF.

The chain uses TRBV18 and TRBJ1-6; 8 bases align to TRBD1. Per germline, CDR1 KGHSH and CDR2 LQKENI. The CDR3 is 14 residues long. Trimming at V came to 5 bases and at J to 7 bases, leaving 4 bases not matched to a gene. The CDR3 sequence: CASSKDRANSPLHF. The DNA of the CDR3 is TGTGCCAGCTCAAAGGACAGGGCCAATTCACCCCTCCACTTT.